The clone carrying this T cell receptor beta chain came up a few times. No antigen is known for it. The V end was cut by 4 bases, the J end by 2 bases, with 9 bases between. This CDR3 spans 14 amino acids. This specimen comes from a study of T-cell memory formation after mild COVID-19. Study results and limitations: Clones contracting day 15 to 85 were balanced CD4/CD8; later expanders leaned CD4+. Detection of some responders pre-infection suggested pre-existing cross-reactive memory T cells participated.

TCRdb reprocessed the 5' RACE reads via MiXCR and lists one record per CDR3 protein. The repertoire has 200,000 to 250,000 distinct CDR3 sequences, over 15% of them found once; the top ten carry over 2%. The source material was PBMCs or a T cell subset sorted from them (not recorded which). This clonotype was sampled from an adult woman who had mild COVID-19 (a few samples of this study predate the infection). Cell type and time point are not known. The V gene is TRBV12-3 or TRBV12-4, the J gene TRBJ1-5; unclear D gene. The CDR3 sequence is CASSSGRRNQPQHF. Written as DNA, the CDR3 is TGTGCCAGCAGTTCTGGACGGCGCAATCAGCCCCAGCATTTT.